This T cell receptor beta chain is from a study of OX40 agonist ivuxolimab in advanced cancers. Study background: Intravenous ivuxolimab was administered to patients every 2 weeks at 0.01 to 10 mg/kg. Three patients, one with hepatocellular carcinoma and two with cutaneous melanoma, achieved partial responses.

Libraries were prepared by immunoSEQ multiplex PCR; TCRdb keeps only in-frame clonotypes and omits some of them. The sample contains about 64,000 clones, 70% to 90% of which appear only once. V was clipped by 4 bases and J by 2 bases; unmatched bases: 14. This CDR3 spans 17 amino acids. Germline V gene data show CDR1 as SGDLS and CDR2 as YYNGEE. The TCR comes from an adult with an advanced solid tumor such as melanoma, head and neck, liver or kidney cancer. The sample was CD4+ or CD8+ T cells sorted from blood, taken in a trial of the OX40 agonist ivuxolimab. The chain carries TRBV9 and TRBJ1-2, with TRBD1 matching over 7 bases. CDR3 DNA: TGTGCCAGCAGCCCAGCTAAGGGGGACAGCCGCAACTATGGCTACACCTTC. Its protein is CASSPAKGDSRNYGYTF.